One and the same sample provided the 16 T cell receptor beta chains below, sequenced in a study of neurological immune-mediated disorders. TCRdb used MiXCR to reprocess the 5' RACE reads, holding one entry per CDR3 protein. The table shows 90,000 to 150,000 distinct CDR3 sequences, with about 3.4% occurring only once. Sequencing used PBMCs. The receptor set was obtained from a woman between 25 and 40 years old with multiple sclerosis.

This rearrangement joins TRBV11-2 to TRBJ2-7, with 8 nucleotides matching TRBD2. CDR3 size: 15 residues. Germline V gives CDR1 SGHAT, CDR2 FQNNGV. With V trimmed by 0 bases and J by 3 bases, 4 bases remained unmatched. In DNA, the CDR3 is TGTGCCAGCAGCTTAGAGGGTGCGGGAGGCTACGAGCAGTACTTC. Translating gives CASSLEGAGGYEQYF.

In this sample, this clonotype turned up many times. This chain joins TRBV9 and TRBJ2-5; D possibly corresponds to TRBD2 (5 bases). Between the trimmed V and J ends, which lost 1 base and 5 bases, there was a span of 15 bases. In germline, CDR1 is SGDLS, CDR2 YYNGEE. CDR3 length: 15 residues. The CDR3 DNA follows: TGTGCCAGCAGCGTACTAGCTTCGGAGAGGGAGACCCAGTACTTC. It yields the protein CASSVLASERETQYF.

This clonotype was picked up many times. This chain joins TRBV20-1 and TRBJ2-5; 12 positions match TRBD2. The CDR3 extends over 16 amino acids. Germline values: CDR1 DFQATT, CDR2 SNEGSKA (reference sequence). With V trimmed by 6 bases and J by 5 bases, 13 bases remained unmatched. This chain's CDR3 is CSARPTSGGYRETQYF. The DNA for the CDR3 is TGCAGTGCGCGACCCACTAGCGGGGGGTATCGGGAGACCCAGTACTTC.

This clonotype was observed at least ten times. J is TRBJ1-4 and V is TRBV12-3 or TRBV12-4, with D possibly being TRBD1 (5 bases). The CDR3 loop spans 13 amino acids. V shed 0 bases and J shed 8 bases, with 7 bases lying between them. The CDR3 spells CASSLAGTEKLFF. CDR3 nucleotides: TGTGCCAGCAGTTTAGCGGGGACGGAAAAACTGTTTTTT.

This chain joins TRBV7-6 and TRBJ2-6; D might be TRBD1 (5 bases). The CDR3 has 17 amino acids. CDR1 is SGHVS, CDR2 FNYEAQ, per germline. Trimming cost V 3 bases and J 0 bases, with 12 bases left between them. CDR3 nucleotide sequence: TGTGCCAGCAGCTTTATGACAGCTACCTCTGGGGCCAACGTCCTGACTTTC. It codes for CASSFMTATSGANVLTF.

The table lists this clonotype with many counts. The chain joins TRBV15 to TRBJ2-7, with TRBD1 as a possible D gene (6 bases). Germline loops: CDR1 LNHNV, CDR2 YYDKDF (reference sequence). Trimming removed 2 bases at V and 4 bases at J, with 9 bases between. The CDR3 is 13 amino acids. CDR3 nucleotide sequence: TGTGCCACCAGCAGACTACAGGGTTACGAGCAGTACTTC. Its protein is CATSRLQGYEQYF.

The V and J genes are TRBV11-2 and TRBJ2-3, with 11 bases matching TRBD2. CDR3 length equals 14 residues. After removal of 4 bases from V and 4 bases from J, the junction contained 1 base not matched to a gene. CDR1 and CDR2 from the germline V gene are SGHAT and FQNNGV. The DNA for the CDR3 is TGTGCCAGCAGCTCTAGCGGGAGGCCAGATACGCAGTATTTT. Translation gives CASSSSGRPDTQYF.

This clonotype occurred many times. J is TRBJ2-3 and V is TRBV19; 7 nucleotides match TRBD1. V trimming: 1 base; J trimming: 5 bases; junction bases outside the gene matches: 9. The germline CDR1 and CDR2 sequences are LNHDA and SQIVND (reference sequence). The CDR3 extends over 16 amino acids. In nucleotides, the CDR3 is TGTGCCAGTAGTATAGTTGGAGACAGGGTGGAAGATACGCAGTATTTT. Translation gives CASSIVGDRVEDTQYF.

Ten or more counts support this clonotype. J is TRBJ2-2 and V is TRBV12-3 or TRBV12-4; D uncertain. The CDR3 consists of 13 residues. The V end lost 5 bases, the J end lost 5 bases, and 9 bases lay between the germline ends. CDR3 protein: CASSPQLTGELFF. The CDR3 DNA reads TGTGCCAGCAGTCCGCAGCTAACCGGGGAGCTGTTTTTT.

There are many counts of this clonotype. DNA for the CDR3: TGTGCCAGCAGCTTGACAGGGGGCCTTGAGCAGTTCTTC. It codes for CASSLTGGLEQFF. This chain uses TRBV5-6 with TRBJ2-1; 9 nucleotides agree with TRBD1. The V segment lost 1 base and the J segment 9 bases; nucleotides outside the gene matches: 2. CDR3 size: 13 residues. Per germline, CDR1 SGHDT and CDR2 YYEEEE.

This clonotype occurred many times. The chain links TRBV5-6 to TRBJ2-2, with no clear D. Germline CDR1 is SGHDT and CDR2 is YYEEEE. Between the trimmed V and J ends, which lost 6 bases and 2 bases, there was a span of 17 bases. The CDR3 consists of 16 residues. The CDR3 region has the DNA TGTGCCAGCACCCTGGACCCTGTAAAAAACACCGGGGAGCTGTTTTTT. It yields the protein CASTLDPVKNTGELFF.

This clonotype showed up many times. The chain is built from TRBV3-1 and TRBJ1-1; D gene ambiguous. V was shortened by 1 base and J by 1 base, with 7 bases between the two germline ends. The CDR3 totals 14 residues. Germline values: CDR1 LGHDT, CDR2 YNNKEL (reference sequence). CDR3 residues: CASSQGPGNTEAFF. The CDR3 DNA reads TGTGCCAGCAGCCAAGGGCCGGGGAACACTGAAGCTTTCTTT.

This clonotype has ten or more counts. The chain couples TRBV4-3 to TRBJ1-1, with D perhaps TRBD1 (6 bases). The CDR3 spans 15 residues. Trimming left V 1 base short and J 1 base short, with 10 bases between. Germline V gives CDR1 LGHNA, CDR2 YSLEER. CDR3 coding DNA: TGCGCCAGCAGCCAAGTGGTACAGGGGAACACTGAAGCTTTCTTT. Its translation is CASSQVVQGNTEAFF.

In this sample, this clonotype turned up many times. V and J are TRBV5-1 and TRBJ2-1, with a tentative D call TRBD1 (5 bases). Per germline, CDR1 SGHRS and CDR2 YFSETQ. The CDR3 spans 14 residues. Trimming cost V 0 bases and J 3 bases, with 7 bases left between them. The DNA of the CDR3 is TGCGCCAGCAGCTTGGAAGGGGTCTACAATGAGCAGTTCTTC. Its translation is CASSLEGVYNEQFF. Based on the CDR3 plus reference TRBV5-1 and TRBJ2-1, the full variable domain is KAGVTQTPRYLIKTRGQQVTLSCSPISGHRSVSWYQQTPGQGLQFLFEYFSETQRNKGNFPGRFSGRQFSNSRSEMNVSTLELGDSALYLCASSLEGVYNEQFFGPGTRLTVL.

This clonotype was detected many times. The CDR3 DNA reads as TGTGCCAGCAGTTTGCAGGCCGCTGAAGCTTTCTTT. It codes for CASSLQAAEAFF. The genes are TRBV12-3 or TRBV12-4 and TRBJ1-1; D not certain. V lost 3 bases and J 6 bases, leaving 8 bases between the germline ends. The CDR3 consists of 12 residues.

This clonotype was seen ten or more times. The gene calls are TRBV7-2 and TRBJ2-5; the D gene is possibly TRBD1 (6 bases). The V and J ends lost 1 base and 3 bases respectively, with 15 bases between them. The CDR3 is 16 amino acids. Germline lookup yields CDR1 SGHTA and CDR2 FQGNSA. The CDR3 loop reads CASSLVRDTGEETQYF. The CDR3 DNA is TGTGCCAGCAGCTTAGTCCGGGACACCGGCGAAGAGACCCAGTACTTC.